These 24 T cell receptor beta chains were sequenced from one sample in a study of blood T cells in healthy people across ages. It was with a sample-barcoded 5' primer and a J-beta primer mix that a second PCR of roughly 7 to 12 cycles was run. TCRdb re-analysed the 5' RACE reads in MiXCR, keeping a single row per CDR3 protein. The table lists 1.5 million to 2 million distinct CDR3 sequences, 28% of them singletons. Sequencing used blood. The source is a woman in her twenties or thirties in good health.

The rearrangement joins TRBV11-2 to TRBJ2-3; D gene uncertain. Germline CDR1 reads SGHAT; CDR2 reads FQNNGV. With 5 bases removed from V and 0 bases from J, the gap between germline ends came to 12 bases. The CDR3 runs to 15 residues. In nucleotides, the CDR3 is TGTGCCAGCAGCCGCCAACCTACTAGCACAGATACGCAGTATTTT. This sequence encodes CASSRQPTSTDTQYF. Using reference TRBV11-2 and TRBJ2-3 for the parts outside the CDR3, the full variable domain is EAGVAQSPRYKIIEKRQSVAFWCNPISGHATLYWYQQILGQGPKLLIQFQNNGVVDDSQLPKDRFSAERLKGVDSTLKIQPAKLEDSAVYLCASSRQPTSTDTQYFGPGTRLTVL.

V gene TRBV18 combines with J gene TRBJ2-4; tentative D call: TRBD1 (5 bases). The V gene lost 2 bases and the J gene lost 7 bases, with 9 bases spanning the gap. The CDR3 loop spans 13 amino acids. CDR1 KGHSH and CDR2 LQKENI come from the germline V gene. Written as DNA, the CDR3 is TGTGCCAGCTCACCAGGGGCCGGGAACATTCAGTACTTC. Encoded protein: CASSPGAGNIQYF.

This clonotype occurred many times. The chain couples TRBV7-3 to TRBJ2-1; maybe TRBD1 (5 bases). CDR3 length: 12 amino acids. Germline CDR1 and CDR2: SGHTA and FQGTGA. Trimming shortened V by 4 bases and J by 6 bases, and 7 bases separated the two germline ends. The CDR3 region has the DNA TGTGCCAGCAGCTATGGGGCCAATGAGCAGTTCTTC. Translating gives CASSYGANEQFF.

V gene TRBV12-3 or TRBV12-4 combines with J gene TRBJ2-5; 12 positions agree with TRBD2. The CDR3 is made up of 16 amino acids. The ends lost 5 bases at V and 1 base at J; junction bases unmatched: 5. This CDR3 is CASSGGTSGFQETQYF. The CDR3 nucleotides are TGTGCCAGCAGTGGGGGGACTAGCGGGTTCCAAGAGACCCAGTACTTC.

This sequence joins TRBV6-2 or TRBV6-3 and TRBJ1-6; 10 bases are shared with TRBD1. This CDR3 contains 17 residues. Germline trimming cut 5 bases from V and 9 bases from J; bases unmatched to any gene: 13. Looked up from germline, CDR1 is MNHEY and CDR2 is SVGEGT. Here the CDR3 DNA reads TGTGCCAGCAGTACCCGGGACAGGGGCGCGTTTGCTTCACCCCTCCACTTT. It specifies CASSTRDRGAFASPLHF.

The V call is TRBV12-3 or TRBV12-4, the J call TRBJ1-5; D not resolved. Trimming cost V 1 base and J 4 bases, with 8 bases left between them. This CDR3 contains 14 residues. CDR3 protein: CASSLVGINQPQHF. The CDR3 DNA reads as TGTGCCAGCAGTTTAGTAGGCATAAATCAGCCCCAGCATTTT.

Comments on this clonotype: Since a much larger clone is just one base distant, this may be a read error. The V call is TRBV10-1, the J call TRBJ2-7, with D maybe TRBD1 (6 bases). The CDR3 length is 14 residues. Germline V CDR1 and CDR2: WNHNN, SYGVQD (reference sequence). V was shortened by 0 bases and J by 8 bases, with 14 bases between the two germline ends. CDR3 amino acids: CASSESGQSRKQYF. The CDR3 coding sequence is TGCGCCAGCAGTGAGTCCGGACAGTCGCGCAAGCAGTACTTC.

In this sample, this clonotype turned up a few times. This sequence joins TRBV7-2 and TRBJ2-5, with 11 bases fitting TRBD1. The CDR3 has 16 residues. The germline gives CDR1 SGHTA, CDR2 FQGNSA. V dropped 2 bases and J dropped 5; count of bases not matched to a gene: 7. Here the CDR3 reads CASSLSRTGGMETQYF. The DNA for the CDR3 is TGTGCCAGCAGCTTATCCCGGACAGGGGGCATGGAGACCCAGTACTTC.

A few counts support this clonotype. CDR3 sequence (DNA): TGTGCCAGCAGTGAAGTGGGGGCTCCCCTCCACTTT. Translating it yields CASSEVGAPLHF. The genes are TRBV2 and TRBJ1-6; weak D call: TRBD1 (6 bases). V lost 1 base and J 13 bases, leaving 8 bases between the germline ends. The CDR3 contains 12 residues. Germline CDR1 reads SNHLY; CDR2 reads FYNNEI.

The chain combines TRBV29-1 with TRBJ1-2; weak D call: TRBD1 (6 bases). Germline assignment: CDR1 SQVTM and CDR2 ANQGSEA. CDR3 length: 14 amino acids. V was shortened by 7 bases and J by 5 bases, with 20 bases between the two germline ends. Here the CDR3 reads CSDASFSGAYGYTF. In nucleotides, the CDR3 is TGCAGCGACGCCTCTTTTTCGGGGGCTTATGGCTACACCTTC. The full variable domain, in which reference TRBV29-1 and TRBJ1-2 provide the parts outside the CDR3, is SAVISQKPSRDICQRGTSLTIQCQVDSQVTMMFWYRQQPGQSLTLIATANQGSEATYESGFVIDKFPISRPNLTFSTLTVSNMSPEDSSIYLCSDASFSGAYGYTFGSGTRLTVV.

The V gene is TRBV7-3, the J gene TRBJ2-5; TRBD2 matches at 14 bases. The CDR3 length is 15 residues. Germline V gene sequence: CDR1 SGHTA, CDR2 FQGTGA. V lost 5 bases, J lost 6 bases, and 5 bases stayed unmatched. The CDR3 spells CASSPGLAGGQTQYF. CDR3 coding DNA: TGTGCCAGCAGCCCCGGACTAGCGGGGGGCCAGACCCAGTACTTC.

Remarks on this clonotype: A read error may produce the germline difference seen at one junction end. The genes are TRBV27 and TRBJ1-4; the D gene is possibly TRBD1 (5 bases). The germline CDR1 and CDR2 sequences are MNHEY and SMNVEV (reference sequence). CDR3 length: 14 residues. Here the CDR3 DNA reads TGTGCCAGCAGTGTTTCACAGGACCATGAAAAACGGTTTTTT. As protein: CASSVSQDHEKRFF. Supplemented by reference TRBV27 and TRBJ1-4, the full variable domain reads EAQVTQNPRYLITVTGKKLTVTCSQNMNHEYMSWYRQDPGLGLRQIYYSMNVEVTDKGDVPEGYKVSRKEKRNFPLILESPSPNQTSLYFCASSVSQDHEKRFFGSGTQLSVL.

The chain employs TRBV5-1 and TRBJ1-1, with unresolved D. V lost 6 bases and J 0 bases, leaving 15 bases between the germline ends. The CDR3 is made up of 15 amino acids. The germline V gene encodes CDR1 SGHRS and CDR2 YFSETQ. The CDR3 loop is CASKIGSQMNTEAFF. Here the CDR3 DNA reads TGCGCCAGCAAAATAGGTTCACAAATGAACACTGAAGCTTTCTTT.

This clonotype has just a few counts. The chain employs TRBV20-1 and TRBJ2-7; TRBD2 is a possible D gene (6 bases). The CDR3 loop spans 15 amino acids. Trimming pared 0 bases from V and 2 bases from J, leaving 14 bases between. Germline CDR1 and CDR2: DFQATT and SNEGSKA (reference sequence). CDR3 sequence (DNA): TGCAGTGCTAGAGATGAACGGGGGACCCCCTACGAGCAGTACTTC. It translates to CSARDERGTPYEQYF.

V and J are TRBV19 and TRBJ1-2, with TRBD1 identical over 7 bases. Germline V lookup: CDR1 LNHDA, CDR2 SQIVND (reference sequence). With V trimmed by 7 bases and J by 4 bases, 9 bases remained unmatched. This CDR3 is 14 amino acids long. CDR3 DNA sequence: TGTGCCAGTAATAGCTTAGGGGACAGCTATGGCTACACCTTC. This gives the protein CASNSLGDSYGYTF.

V is TRBV20-1 and J is TRBJ1-2, with D tentatively TRBD1 (6 bases). V was cut by 5 bases and J by 6 bases, with 13 bases left in between. Per germline, CDR1 DFQATT and CDR2 SNEGSKA (reference sequence). The CDR3 runs to 12 residues. CDR3 sequence: CSAAGEDDGYTF. As DNA, the CDR3 is TGCAGTGCTGCAGGGGAGGATGATGGCTACACCTTC.

This clonotype was detected many times. This chain links TRBV15 with TRBJ1-2; a possible D gene is TRBD1 (5 bases). The germline V gene has CDR1 LNHNV and CDR2 YYDKDF (reference sequence). Between the trimmed V and J ends, which lost 5 bases and 2 bases, there was a span of 12 bases. The CDR3 extends over 14 amino acids. CDR3 residues: CATSPRAGNYGYTF. The CDR3 DNA sequence: TGTGCCACCAGCCCCCGTGCAGGGAACTATGGCTACACCTTC.

This chain links TRBV7-9 with TRBJ2-7; no clear D. The CDR3 sequence is 14 residues long. The V and J ends lost 4 bases and 5 bases respectively, with 15 bases between them. Germline V gene data show CDR1 as SEHNR and CDR2 as FQNEAQ (reference sequence). CDR3 loop: CASSSTTGHDEQYF. The CDR3 nucleotides are TGTGCCAGCAGCTCGACAACGGGTCACGACGAGCAGTACTTC.

The chain couples TRBV10-3 to TRBJ2-5; 7 bases match TRBD1. With V trimmed by 8 bases and J by 13 bases, 19 bases remained unmatched. The CDR3 is 14 amino acids. Looked up from germline, CDR1 is ENHRY and CDR2 is SYGVKD. The CDR3 sequence: CAIGYGTDAYERYF. The DNA of the CDR3 is TGTGCCATCGGTTACGGGACAGATGCCTACGAGCGGTACTTC.

This clonotype was seen a few times. V and J are TRBV7-2 and TRBJ1-1; D is unresolved. V was pared by 5 bases and J by 5 bases, with 18 bases between. The germline V gene has CDR1 SGHTA and CDR2 FQGNSA. CDR3 length: 15 residues. This CDR3 is CASSPQTLSGTEAFF. The DNA of the CDR3 is TGTGCCAGCAGCCCACAAACCCTCTCTGGGACTGAAGCTTTCTTT.

The sample holds a few counts of this clonotype. V usage is TRBV6-6 and J usage is TRBJ1-2; 9 bases fit TRBD1. This CDR3 has 15 amino acids. Trimming cost V 6 bases and J 1 base; bases outside gene matches: 6. Germline CDR1 MNHNY, CDR2 SVGAGI (reference sequence). The CDR3 DNA reads TGTGCCAGCAGCAAGGGACAGGGAGTTAACTATGGCTACACCTTC. Protein: CASSKGQGVNYGYTF.

In this sample, this clonotype turned up a few times. This chain's CDR3 is CASSGDYMSGANVLTF. The CDR3 DNA is TGTGCCAGCAGTGGGGACTATATGTCTGGGGCCAACGTCCTGACTTTC. J is TRBJ2-6 and V is TRBV2; 7 bases map to TRBD2. The germline V gene encodes CDR1 SNHLY and CDR2 FYNNEI. The V gene end was trimmed by 4 bases and the J gene end by 1 base; junction bases not matched to a gene: 4. The CDR3 length is 16 residues.

The genes are TRBV12-3 or TRBV12-4 and TRBJ2-7; D gene ambiguous. The DNA end is more similar to TRBJ2-5, so the J call may be wrong. The CDR3 runs to 15 residues. This chain's CDR3 is CASSLALKEGETQYF. For the CDR3, the DNA is TGTGCCAGCAGTTTAGCGCTAAAGGAAGGAGAGACCCAGTACTTC.

This clonotype was counted a few times. This sequence joins TRBV3-1 and TRBJ2-7, with D perhaps TRBD1 or TRBD2 (5 bases each). Per the germline V gene, CDR1 is LGHDT and CDR2 is YNNKEL (reference sequence). This CDR3 comprises 16 residues. The V gene lost 0 bases and the J gene lost 2 bases, with 14 bases spanning the gap. DNA for the CDR3: TGTGCCAGCAGCCAAGATTGGGGACCCCCCACCTACGAGCAGTACTTC. Translation: CASSQDWGPPTYEQYF.